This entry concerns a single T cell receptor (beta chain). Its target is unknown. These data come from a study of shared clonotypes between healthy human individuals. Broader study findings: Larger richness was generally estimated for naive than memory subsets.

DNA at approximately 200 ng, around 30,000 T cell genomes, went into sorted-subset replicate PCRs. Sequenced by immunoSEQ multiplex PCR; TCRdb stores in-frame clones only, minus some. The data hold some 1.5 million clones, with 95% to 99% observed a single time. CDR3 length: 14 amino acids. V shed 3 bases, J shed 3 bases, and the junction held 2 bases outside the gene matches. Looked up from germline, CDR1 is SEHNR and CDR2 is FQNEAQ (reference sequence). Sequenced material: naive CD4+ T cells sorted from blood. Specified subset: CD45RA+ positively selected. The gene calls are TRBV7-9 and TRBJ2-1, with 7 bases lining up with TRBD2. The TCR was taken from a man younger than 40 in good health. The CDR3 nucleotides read TGTGCCAGCAGCTTGTCTAGCGGCTACAATGAGCAGTTCTTC. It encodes CASSLSSGYNEQFF.